Presented here are 13 T cell receptor beta chains from one specimen sequenced in a study of shared clonotypes between healthy human individuals. Repertoires were generated with immunoSEQ multiplex PCR, while TCRdb's copy carries only in-frame clones and drops some. This repertoire shows about 2.3 million clones, under 95% found once; its top ten account for around 0.35%. Sequencing input: naive CD4+ T cells from PBMCs. Described subset: CD45RA+ positively selected. The receptors derive from a man aged 18 to 35 in good health. Some clones in this sample may be carry-over from other donors' samples.

The V and J genes are TRBV6-5 and TRBJ1-1; 10 bases line up with TRBD1. J lost 5 bases, V lost 5 bases, and 8 bases had no gene match. CDR1 and CDR2 (germline): MNHEY, SVGAGI. The CDR3 has 15 residues. CDR3 coding DNA: TGTGCCAGCAGTCCAAGACAGGGGGCGGTTACTGAAGCTTTCTTT. Protein product: CASSPRQGAVTEAFF.

Comment on this clone: Within the sample, other DNA sequences also encode this same CDR3. The chain uses TRBV6-1 and TRBJ2-5; D remains ambiguous. Germline V gene data show CDR1 as MNHNS and CDR2 as SASEGT. V was pared by 3 bases and J by 4 bases, with 6 bases between. The CDR3 covers 12 residues. The CDR3 loop reads CASSEIGETQYF. CDR3 in DNA: TGTGCCAGCAGTGAGATCGGAGAGACCCAGTACTTC.

V usage is TRBV19 and J usage is TRBJ2-1; TRBD1 might be the D (8 bases). Germline CDR1 reads LNHDA; CDR2 reads SQIVND (reference sequence). The V gene lost 6 bases and the J gene lost 10 bases, with 10 bases spanning the gap. The CDR3 length is 11 residues. This chain's CDR3 is CASRQGGEQFF. The CDR3 bases are TGTGCCAGTAGACAGGGGGGGGAGCAGTTCTTC.

This clone was seen a few times. The chain couples TRBV18 to TRBJ1-1; D call uncertain. This CDR3 region has 14 residues. Germline CDR1 and CDR2: KGHSH and LQKENI. Trimming cost V 2 bases and J 1 base, with 8 bases left between them. The CDR3 protein is CASSPSTSNTEAFF. CDR3 in DNA: TGTGCCAGCTCACCATCCACCTCGAACACTGAAGCTTTCTTT.

This sequence joins TRBV6-1 and TRBJ2-2; 8 positions agree with TRBD1. Trimming at V came to 8 bases and at J to 1 base, leaving 3 bases not matched to a gene. Germline lookup yields CDR1 MNHNS and CDR2 SASEGT. The CDR3 is 14 residues long. CDR3 protein: CASSGTGNTGELFF. DNA of the CDR3: TGTGCCAGCTCCGGGACAGGGAACACCGGGGAGCTGTTTTTT.

V usage is TRBV5-4 and J usage is TRBJ1-3; weak D call: TRBD1 (5 bases). V was pared by 2 bases and J by 4 bases, with 13 bases between. Germline lookup yields CDR1 SGHNT and CDR2 YYREEE (reference sequence). The CDR3 consists of 15 residues. In DNA, the CDR3 is TGTGCCAGCAGCTTCCAGGGTTCTGGCGGAAACACCATATATTTT. As protein: CASSFQGSGGNTIYF.

The chain is built from TRBV5-4 and TRBJ2-1; 14 nucleotides align to TRBD2. V gave up 3 bases and J gave up 7 bases; unmatched junction bases: 3. The length of the CDR3 is 15 residues. Germline V gene data show CDR1 as SGHNT and CDR2 as YYREEE (reference sequence). CDR3 coding DNA: TGTGCCAGCAGCTCGGGACTAGCGGGAGCAAATGAGCAGTTCTTC. Amino acids: CASSSGLAGANEQFF.

This rearrangement joins TRBV2 to TRBJ2-7, with TRBD2 identical over 14 bases. Germline V gene lookup returns CDR1 SNHLY and CDR2 FYNNEI. This CDR3 has 15 amino acids. The V gene end was trimmed by 6 bases and the J gene end by 2 bases; junction bases not matched to a gene: 3. DNA for the CDR3: TGTGCCAGCAGGGGACTAGCGGGAGTTCCCTACGAGCAGTACTTC. This codes for CASRGLAGVPYEQYF.

This clone was recorded a few times. The sample contains more than one DNA sequence encoding this CDR3. The chain couples TRBV2 to TRBJ1-5, with D unclear. Germline CDR1 is SNHLY and CDR2 is FYNNEI. Trimming removed 3 bases from V and 3 bases from J, with 6 bases in between. The CDR3 is 13 amino acids. The CDR3 DNA reads as TGTGCCAGCAGTGATGAGGTCAATCAGCCCCAGCATTTT. It specifies CASSDEVNQPQHF.

V and J are TRBV9 and TRBJ2-7, with TRBD1 as a possible D gene (7 bases). V was clipped by 10 bases and J by 5 bases, with 16 bases between them. The CDR3 consists of 12 residues. Looked up from germline, CDR1 is SGDLS and CDR2 is YYNGEE. CDR3 sequence (DNA): TGTGCCCTCACGGGGGACAGCAACGAGCAGTACTTC. Its translation: CALTGDSNEQYF.

The chain couples TRBV7-2 to TRBJ2-7, with D tentatively TRBD1 or TRBD2 (5 bases each). Deletions cut 4 bases from V and 2 bases from J, with 15 bases between. This CDR3 has 15 amino acids. The V gene's germline CDR1 is SGHTA and CDR2 FQGNSA. CDR3 sequence reads: CASSSPGHGTYEQYF. As DNA, the CDR3 is TGTGCCAGCAGCTCCCCGGGGCACGGAACCTACGAGCAGTACTTC.

This sequence joins TRBV6-5 and TRBJ2-1, with TRBD2 as a possible D gene (5 bases). The CDR3 spans 14 residues. The germline gives CDR1 MNHEY, CDR2 SVGAGI. With 1 base removed from V and 9 bases from J, the gap between germline ends came to 13 bases. CDR3 coding DNA: TGTGCCAGCAGTTACTTTGGGAGTACCGTTGAGCAGTTCTTC. It translates to CASSYFGSTVEQFF.

J is TRBJ2-1 and V is TRBV5-1; no clear D. The CDR3 sequence is 16 residues long. The ends were cut back, 0 bases at V and 3 bases at J, with 13 bases in the middle. The germline CDR1 and CDR2 sequences are SGHRS and YFSETQ. CDR3 sequence reads: CASSLEGRSVYNEQFF. CDR3 coding DNA: TGCGCCAGCAGCTTGGAGGGCAGGTCTGTCTACAATGAGCAGTTCTTC. The full variable domain, its missing parts supplied by reference TRBV5-1 and TRBJ2-1, is KAGVTQTPRYLIKTRGQQVTLSCSPISGHRSVSWYQQTPGQGLQFLFEYFSETQRNKGNFPGRFSGRQFSNSRSEMNVSTLELGDSALYLCASSLEGRSVYNEQFFGPGTRLTVL.